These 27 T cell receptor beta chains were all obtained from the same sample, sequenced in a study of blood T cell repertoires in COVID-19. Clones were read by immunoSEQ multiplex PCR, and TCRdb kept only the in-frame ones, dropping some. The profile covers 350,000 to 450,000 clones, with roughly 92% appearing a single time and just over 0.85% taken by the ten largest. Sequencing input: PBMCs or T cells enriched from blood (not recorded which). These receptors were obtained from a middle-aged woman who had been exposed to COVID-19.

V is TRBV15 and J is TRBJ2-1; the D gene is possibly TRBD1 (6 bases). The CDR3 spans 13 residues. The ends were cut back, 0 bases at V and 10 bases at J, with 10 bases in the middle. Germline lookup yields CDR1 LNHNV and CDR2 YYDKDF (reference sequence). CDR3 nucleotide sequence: TGTGCCACCAGCAGAGATAGGGGGAGAGAGCAGTTCTTC. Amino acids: CATSRDRGREQFF.

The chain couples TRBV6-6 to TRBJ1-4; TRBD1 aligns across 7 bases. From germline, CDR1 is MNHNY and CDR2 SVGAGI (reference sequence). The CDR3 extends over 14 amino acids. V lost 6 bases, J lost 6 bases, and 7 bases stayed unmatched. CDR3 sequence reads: CASRRWTGDEKLFF. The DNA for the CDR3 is TGTGCCAGCAGGAGGTGGACAGGAGATGAAAAACTGTTTTTT.

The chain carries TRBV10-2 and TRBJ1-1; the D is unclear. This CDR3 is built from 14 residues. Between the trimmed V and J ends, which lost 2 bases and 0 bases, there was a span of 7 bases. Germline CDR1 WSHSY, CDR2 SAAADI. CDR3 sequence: CASSEEVLNTEAFF. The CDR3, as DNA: TGCGCCAGCAGTGAGGAGGTTTTGAACACTGAAGCTTTCTTT.

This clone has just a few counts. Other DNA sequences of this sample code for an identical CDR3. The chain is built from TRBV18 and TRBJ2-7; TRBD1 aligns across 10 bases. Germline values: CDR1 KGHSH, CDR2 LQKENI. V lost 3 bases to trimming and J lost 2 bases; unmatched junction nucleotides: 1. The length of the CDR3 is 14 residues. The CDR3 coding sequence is TGTGCCAGCTCACCCGGGACAGGGGCCTACGAGCAGTACTTC. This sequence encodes CASSPGTGAYEQYF.

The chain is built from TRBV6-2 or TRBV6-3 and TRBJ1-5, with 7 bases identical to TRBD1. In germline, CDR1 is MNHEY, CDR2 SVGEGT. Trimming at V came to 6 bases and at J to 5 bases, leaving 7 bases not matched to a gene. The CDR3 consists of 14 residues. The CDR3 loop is CASSYGTVHQPQHF. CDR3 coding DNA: TGTGCCAGCAGCTATGGGACAGTTCATCAGCCCCAGCATTTT.

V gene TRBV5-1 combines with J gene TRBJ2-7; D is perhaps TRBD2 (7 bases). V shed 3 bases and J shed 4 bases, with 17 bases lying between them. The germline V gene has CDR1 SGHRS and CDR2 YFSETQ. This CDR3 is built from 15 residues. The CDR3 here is CASSSGGAGAYEQYF. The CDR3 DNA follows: TGCGCCAGCAGCTCTGGGGGGGCTGGGGCTTACGAGCAGTACTTC. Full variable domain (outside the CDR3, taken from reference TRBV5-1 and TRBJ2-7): KAGVTQTPRYLIKTRGQQVTLSCSPISGHRSVSWYQQTPGQGLQFLFEYFSETQRNKGNFPGRFSGRQFSNSRSEMNVSTLELGDSALYLCASSSGGAGAYEQYFGPGTRLTVT.

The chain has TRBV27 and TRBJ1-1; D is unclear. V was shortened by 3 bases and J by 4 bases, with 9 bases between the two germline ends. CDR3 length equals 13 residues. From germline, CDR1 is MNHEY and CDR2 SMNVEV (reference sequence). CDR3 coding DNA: TGTGCCAGCAGTTTCTTTGGCCCCACTGAAGCTTTCTTT. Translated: CASSFFGPTEAFF.

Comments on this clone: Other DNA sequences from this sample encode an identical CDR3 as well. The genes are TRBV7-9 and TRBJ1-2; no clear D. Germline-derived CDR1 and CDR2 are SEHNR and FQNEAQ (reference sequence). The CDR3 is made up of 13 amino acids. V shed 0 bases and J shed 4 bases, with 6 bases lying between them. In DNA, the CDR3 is TGTGCCAGCAGCTTAGCGCCCGGCTATGGCTACACCTTC. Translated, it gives CASSLAPGYGYTF.

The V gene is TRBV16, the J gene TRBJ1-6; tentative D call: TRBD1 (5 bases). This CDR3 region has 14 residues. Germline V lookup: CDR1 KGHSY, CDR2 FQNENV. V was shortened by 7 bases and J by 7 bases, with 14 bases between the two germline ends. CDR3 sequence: CASTRQQGNSPLHF. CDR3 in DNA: TGTGCCAGCACCCGACAGCAGGGCAATTCACCCCTCCACTTT.

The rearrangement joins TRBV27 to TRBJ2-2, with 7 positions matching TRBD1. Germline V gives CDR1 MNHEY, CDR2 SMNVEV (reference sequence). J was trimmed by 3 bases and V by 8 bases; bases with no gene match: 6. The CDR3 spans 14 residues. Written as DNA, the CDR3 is TGTGCCAGCCTGGACAGGCCTGACACCGGGGAGCTGTTTTTT. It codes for CASLDRPDTGELFF.

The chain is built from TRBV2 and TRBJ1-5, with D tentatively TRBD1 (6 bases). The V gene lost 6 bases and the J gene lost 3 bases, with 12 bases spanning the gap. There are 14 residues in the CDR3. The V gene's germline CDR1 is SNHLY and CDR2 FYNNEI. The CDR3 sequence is CASRGDTNNQPQHF. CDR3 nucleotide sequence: TGTGCCAGCAGGGGGGACACCAACAATCAGCCCCAGCATTTT.

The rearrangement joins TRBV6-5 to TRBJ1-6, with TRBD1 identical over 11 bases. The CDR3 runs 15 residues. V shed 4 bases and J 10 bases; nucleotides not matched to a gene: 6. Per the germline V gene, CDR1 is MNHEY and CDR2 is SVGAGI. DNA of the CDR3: TGTGCCAGCAGTTTAGGGACAGGGGGAAGATCACCCCTCCACTTT. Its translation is CASSLGTGGRSPLHF.

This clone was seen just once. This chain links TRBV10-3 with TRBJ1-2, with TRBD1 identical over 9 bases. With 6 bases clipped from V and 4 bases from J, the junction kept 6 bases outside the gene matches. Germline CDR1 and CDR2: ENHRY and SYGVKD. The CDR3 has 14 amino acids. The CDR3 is CAIRRTGETYGYTF. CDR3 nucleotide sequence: TGTGCCATCAGGAGGACAGGGGAGACCTATGGCTACACCTTC.

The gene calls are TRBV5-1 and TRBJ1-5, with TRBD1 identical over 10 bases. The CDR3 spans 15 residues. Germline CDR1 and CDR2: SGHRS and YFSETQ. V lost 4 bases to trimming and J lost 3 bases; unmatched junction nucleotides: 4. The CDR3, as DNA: TGCGCCAGCAGCGTGACAGGGGGCGACAATCAGCCCCAGCATTTT. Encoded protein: CASSVTGGDNQPQHF. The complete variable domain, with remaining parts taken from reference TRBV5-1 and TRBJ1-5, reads KAGVTQTPRYLIKTRGQQVTLSCSPISGHRSVSWYQQTPGQGLQFLFEYFSETQRNKGNFPGRFSGRQFSNSRSEMNVSTLELGDSALYLCASSVTGGDNQPQHFGDGTRLSIL.

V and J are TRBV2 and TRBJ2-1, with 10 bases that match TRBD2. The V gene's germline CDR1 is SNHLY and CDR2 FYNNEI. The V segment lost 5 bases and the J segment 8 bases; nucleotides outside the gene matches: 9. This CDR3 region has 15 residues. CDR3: CASSPAGGPVDEQFF. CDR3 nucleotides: TGTGCCAGCAGTCCAGCGGGAGGGCCTGTCGATGAGCAGTTCTTC.

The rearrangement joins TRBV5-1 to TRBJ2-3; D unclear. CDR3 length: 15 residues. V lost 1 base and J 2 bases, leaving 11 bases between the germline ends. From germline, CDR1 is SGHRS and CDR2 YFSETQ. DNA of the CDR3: TGCGCCAGCAGCTTGCAGGAACAGTTCACAGATACGCAGTATTTT. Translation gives CASSLQEQFTDTQYF.

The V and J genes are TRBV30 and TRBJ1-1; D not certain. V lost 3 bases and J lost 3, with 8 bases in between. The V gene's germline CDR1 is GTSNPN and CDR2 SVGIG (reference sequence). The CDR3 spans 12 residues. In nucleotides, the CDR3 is TGTGCCTGGAGCCCCCGGGACACTGAAGCTTTCTTT. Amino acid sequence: CAWSPRDTEAFF. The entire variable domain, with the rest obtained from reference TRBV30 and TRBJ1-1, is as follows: SQTIHQWPATLVQPVGSPLSLECTVEGTSNPNLYWYRQAAGRGLQLLFYSVGIGQISSEVPQNLSASRPQDRQFILSSKKLLLSDSGFYLCAWSPRDTEAFFGQGTRLTVV.

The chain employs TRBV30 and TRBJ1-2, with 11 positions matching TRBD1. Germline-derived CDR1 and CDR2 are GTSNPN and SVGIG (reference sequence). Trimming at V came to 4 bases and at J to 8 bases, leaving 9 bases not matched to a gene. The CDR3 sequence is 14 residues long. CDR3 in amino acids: CAWNLDRGREGYTF. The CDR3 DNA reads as TGTGCCTGGAACCTGGACAGGGGGCGCGAAGGCTACACCTTC.

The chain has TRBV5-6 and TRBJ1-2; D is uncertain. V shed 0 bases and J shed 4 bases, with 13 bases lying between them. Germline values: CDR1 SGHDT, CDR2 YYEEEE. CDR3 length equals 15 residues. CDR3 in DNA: TGTGCCAGCAGCTTGGTGGTGGGCTTTAGCTATGGCTACACCTTC. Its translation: CASSLVVGFSYGYTF.

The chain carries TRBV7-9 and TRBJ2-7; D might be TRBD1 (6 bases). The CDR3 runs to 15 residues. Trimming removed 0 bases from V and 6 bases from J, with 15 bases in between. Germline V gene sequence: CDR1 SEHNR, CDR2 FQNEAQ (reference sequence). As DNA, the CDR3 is TGTGCCAGCAGCTTAGCCCAAGACAGGATGGGCGAGCAGTACTTC. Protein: CASSLAQDRMGEQYF.

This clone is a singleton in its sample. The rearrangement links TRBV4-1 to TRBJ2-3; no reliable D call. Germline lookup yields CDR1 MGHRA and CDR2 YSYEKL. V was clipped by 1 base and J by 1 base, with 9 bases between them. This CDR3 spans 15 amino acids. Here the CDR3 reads CASSQGGWGTDTQYF. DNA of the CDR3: TGCGCCAGCAGCCAAGGAGGATGGGGCACAGATACGCAGTATTTT.

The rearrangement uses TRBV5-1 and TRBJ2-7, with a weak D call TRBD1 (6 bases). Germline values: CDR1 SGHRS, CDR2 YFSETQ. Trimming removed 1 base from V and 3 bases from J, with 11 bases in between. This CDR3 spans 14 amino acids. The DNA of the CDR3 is TGCGCCAGCAGCTTGAGTCCAGGGGACTACGAGCAGTACTTC. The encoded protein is CASSLSPGDYEQYF.

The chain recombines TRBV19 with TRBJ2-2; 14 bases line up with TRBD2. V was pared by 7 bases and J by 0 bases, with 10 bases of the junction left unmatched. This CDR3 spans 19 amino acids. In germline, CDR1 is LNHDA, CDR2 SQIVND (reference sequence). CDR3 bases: TGTGCCAGTACCTTTGGACTAGCGGGGGGTTGGGCGAACACCGGGGAGCTGTTTTTT. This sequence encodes CASTFGLAGGWANTGELFF.

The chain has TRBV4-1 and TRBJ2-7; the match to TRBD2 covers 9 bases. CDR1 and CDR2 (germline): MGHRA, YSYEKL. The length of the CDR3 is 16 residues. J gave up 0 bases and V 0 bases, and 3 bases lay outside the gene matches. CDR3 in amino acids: CASSQDLTSGSYEQYF. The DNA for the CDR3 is TGCGCCAGCAGCCAAGACCTGACTAGCGGCTCCTACGAGCAGTACTTC.

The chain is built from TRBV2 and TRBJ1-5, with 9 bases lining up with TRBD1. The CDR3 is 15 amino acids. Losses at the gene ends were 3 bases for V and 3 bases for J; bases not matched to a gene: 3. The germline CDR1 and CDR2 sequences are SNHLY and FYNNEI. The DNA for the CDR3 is TGTGCCAGCAGTGAGGGGACAGGGTACAATCAGCCCCAGCATTTT. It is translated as CASSEGTGYNQPQHF.

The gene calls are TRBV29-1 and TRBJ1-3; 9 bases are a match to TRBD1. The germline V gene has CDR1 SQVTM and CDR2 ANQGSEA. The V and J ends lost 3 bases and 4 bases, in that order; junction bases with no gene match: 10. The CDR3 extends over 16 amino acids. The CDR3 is CSVEDLGTGHGNTIYF. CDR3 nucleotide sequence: TGCAGCGTTGAGGATCTCGGGACAGGGCACGGAAACACCATATATTTT.

CDR3 nucleotides: TGTGCCAGCAGCCAAACCCCGGGACACCTTATCCTAAGCACAGATACGCAGTATTTT. Its translation: CASSQTPGHLILSTDTQYF. The chain has TRBV7-9 and TRBJ2-3, with D tentatively TRBD1 (6 bases). Per the germline V gene, CDR1 is SEHNR and CDR2 is FQNEAQ (reference sequence). V lost 5 bases and J 0 bases, leaving 24 bases between the germline ends. The CDR3 is 19 amino acids. Drawing the rest from reference TRBV7-9 and TRBJ2-3, the complete variable domain is DTGVSQNPRHKITKRGQNVTFRCDPISEHNRLYWYRQTLGQGPEFLTYFQNEAQLEKSRLLSDRFSAERPKGSFSTLEIQRTEQGDSAMYLCASSQTPGHLILSTDTQYFGPGTRLTVL.